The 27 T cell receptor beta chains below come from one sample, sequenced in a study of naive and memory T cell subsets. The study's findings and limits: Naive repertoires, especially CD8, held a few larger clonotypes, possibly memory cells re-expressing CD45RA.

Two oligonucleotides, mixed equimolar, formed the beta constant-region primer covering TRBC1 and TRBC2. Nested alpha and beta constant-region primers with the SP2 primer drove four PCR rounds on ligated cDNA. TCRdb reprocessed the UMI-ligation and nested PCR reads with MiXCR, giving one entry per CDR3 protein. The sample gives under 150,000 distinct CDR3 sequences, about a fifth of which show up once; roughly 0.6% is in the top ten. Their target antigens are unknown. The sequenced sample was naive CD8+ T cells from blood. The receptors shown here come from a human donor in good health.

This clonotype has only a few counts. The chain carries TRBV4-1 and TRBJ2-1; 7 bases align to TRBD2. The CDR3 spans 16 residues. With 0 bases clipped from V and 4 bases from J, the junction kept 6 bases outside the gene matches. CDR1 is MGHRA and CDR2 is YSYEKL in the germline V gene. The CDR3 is CASSQESAGAYNEQFF. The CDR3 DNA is TGCGCCAGCAGCCAAGAATCCGCGGGAGCTTACAATGAGCAGTTCTTC.

The CDR3, as DNA: TGTGCCACCAGCTCTCACACAGGTTACAATGAGCAGTTCTTC. This encodes CATSSHTGYNEQFF. The chain recombines TRBV15 with TRBJ2-1; perhaps TRBD1 as D (5 bases). V dropped 5 bases and J dropped 4 bases, with 12 bases sitting between them. Germline lookup yields CDR1 LNHNV and CDR2 YYDKDF (reference sequence). The CDR3 has 14 amino acids.

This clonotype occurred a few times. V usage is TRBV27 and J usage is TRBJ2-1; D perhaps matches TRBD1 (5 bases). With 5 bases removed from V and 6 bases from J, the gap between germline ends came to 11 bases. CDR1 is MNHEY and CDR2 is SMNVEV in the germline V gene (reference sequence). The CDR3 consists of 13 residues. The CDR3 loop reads CASSLGHPNEQFF. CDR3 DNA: TGTGCCAGCAGTCTTGGACACCCCAATGAGCAGTTCTTC.

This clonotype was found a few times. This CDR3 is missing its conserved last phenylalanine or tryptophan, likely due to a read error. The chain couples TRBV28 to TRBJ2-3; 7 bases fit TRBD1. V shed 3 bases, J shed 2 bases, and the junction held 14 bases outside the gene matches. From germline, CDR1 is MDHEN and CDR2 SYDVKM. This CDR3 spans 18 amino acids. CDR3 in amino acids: CASSFFGSLGTDTDTQYL. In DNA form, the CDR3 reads TGTGCCAGCAGTTTCTTTGGGAGCCTCGGGACAGACACAGATACGCAGTATCTT.

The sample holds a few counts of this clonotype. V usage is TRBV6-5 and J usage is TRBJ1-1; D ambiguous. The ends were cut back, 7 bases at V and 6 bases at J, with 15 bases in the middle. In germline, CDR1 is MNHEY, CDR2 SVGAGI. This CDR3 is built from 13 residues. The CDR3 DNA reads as TGTGCCAGCACCGACGGCATGAGCTCTGAAGCTTTCTTT. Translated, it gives CASTDGMSSEAFF.

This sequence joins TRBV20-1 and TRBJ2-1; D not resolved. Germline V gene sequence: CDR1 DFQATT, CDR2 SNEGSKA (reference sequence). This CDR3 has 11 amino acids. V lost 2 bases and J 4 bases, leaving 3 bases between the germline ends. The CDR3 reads CSARLYNEQFF. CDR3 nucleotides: TGCAGTGCTAGACTGTACAATGAGCAGTTCTTC.

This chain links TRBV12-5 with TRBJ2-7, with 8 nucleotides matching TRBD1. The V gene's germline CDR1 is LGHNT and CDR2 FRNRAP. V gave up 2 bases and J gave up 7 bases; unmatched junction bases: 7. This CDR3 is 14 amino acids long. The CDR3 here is CASGLMTGEREQYF. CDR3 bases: TGTGCTAGTGGTTTGATGACAGGGGAACGTGAGCAGTACTTC.

Written as DNA, the CDR3 is TGTGCCAGCAGCCTACATCACCCAGGGGTCACTGAAGCTTTCTTT. Its protein is CASSLHHPGVTEAFF. This chain connects TRBV7-2 to TRBJ1-1, with D perhaps matching TRBD1 (6 bases). V was shortened by 5 bases and J by 4 bases, with 17 bases between the two germline ends. The CDR3 is made up of 15 amino acids. Germline values: CDR1 SGHTA, CDR2 FQGNSA.

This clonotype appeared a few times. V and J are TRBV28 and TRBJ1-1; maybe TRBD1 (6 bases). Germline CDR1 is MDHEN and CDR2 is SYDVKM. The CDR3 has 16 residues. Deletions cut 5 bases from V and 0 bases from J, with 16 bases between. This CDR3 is CASSVVGGPVNTEAFF. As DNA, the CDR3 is TGTGCCAGCAGTGTCGTGGGGGGGCCAGTGAACACTGAAGCTTTCTTT.

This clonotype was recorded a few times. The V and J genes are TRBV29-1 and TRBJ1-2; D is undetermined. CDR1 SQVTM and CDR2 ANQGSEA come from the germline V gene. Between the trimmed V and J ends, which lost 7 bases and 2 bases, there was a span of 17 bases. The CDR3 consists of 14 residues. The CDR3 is CSAQILDRNYGYTF. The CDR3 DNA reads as TGCAGCGCCCAAATCCTGGACCGGAACTATGGCTACACCTTC.

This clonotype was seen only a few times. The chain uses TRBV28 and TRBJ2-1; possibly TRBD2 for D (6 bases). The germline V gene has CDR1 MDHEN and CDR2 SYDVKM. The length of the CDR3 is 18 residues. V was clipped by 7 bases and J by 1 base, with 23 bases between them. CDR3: CASTNPIRRAGSYNEQFF. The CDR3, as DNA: TGTGCCAGCACAAACCCGATCCGTAGGGCGGGATCCTACAATGAGCAGTTCTTC.

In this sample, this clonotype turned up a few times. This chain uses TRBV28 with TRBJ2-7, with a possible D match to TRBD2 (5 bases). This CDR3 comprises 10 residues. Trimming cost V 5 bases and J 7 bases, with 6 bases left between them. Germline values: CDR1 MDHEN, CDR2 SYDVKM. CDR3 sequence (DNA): TGTGCCAGCAGTCGAGGGGAGCAGTACTTC. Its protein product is CASSRGEQYF.

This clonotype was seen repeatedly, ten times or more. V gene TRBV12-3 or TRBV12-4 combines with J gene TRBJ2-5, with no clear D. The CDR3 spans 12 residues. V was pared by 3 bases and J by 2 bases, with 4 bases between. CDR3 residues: CASSFTQETQYF. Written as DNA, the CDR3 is TGTGCCAGCAGTTTTACTCAAGAGACCCAGTACTTC.

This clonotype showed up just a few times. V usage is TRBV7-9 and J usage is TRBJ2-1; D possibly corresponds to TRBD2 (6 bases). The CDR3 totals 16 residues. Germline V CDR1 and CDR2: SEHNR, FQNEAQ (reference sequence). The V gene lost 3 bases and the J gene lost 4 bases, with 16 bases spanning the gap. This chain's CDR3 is CASSFGRDSPYNEQFF. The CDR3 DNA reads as TGTGCCAGCAGCTTTGGCCGGGACTCGCCGTACAATGAGCAGTTCTTC.

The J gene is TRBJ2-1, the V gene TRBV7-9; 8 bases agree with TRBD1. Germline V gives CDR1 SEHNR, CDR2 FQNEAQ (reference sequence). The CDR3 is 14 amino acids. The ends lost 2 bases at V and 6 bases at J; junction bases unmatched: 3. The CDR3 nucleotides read TGTGCCAGCAGCTTACTGACAGGGGCCAATGAGCAGTTCTTC. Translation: CASSLLTGANEQFF.

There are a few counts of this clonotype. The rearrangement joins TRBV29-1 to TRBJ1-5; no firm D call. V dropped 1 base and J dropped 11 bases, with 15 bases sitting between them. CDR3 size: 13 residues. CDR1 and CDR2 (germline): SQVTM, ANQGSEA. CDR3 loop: CSVEGPELGTQHF. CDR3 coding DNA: TGCAGCGTTGAAGGGCCCGAATTGGGGACCCAGCATTTT.

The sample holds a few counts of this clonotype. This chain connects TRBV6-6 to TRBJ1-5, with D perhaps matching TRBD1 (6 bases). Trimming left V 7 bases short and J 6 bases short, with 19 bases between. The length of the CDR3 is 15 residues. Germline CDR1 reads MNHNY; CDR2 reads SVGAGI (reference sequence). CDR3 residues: CASTYRTEWGQPQHF. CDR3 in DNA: TGTGCCAGCACATACCGGACAGAATGGGGTCAGCCCCAGCATTTT.

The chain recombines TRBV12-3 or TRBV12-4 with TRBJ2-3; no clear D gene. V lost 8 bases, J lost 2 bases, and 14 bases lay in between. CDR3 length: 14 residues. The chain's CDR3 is CASLSNAHTDTQYF. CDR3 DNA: TGTGCCAGCCTAAGCAATGCCCACACAGATACGCAGTATTTT.

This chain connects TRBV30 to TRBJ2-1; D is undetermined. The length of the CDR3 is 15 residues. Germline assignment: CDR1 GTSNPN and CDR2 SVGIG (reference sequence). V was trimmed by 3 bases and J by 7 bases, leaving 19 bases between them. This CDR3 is CAWRAARVGPNEQFF. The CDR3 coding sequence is TGTGCCTGGAGGGCCGCTAGGGTGGGCCCGAATGAGCAGTTCTTC.

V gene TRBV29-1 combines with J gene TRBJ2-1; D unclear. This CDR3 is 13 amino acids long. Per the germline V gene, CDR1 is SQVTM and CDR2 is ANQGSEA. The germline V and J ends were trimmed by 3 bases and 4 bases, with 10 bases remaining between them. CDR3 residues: CSVEVARYNEQFF. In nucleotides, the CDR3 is TGCAGCGTTGAGGTGGCCAGATACAATGAGCAGTTCTTC.

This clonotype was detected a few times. CDR3 nucleotide sequence: TGCAGTGCTAGAGCCCGGGACAGAAGCTCTGGGGCCAACGTCCTGACTTTC. Translated: CSARARDRSSGANVLTF. J is TRBJ2-6 and V is TRBV20-1; 7 nucleotides match TRBD1. V lost 1 base and J lost 0; bases outside the gene matches: 6. The V gene's germline CDR1 is DFQATT and CDR2 SNEGSKA (reference sequence). This CDR3 has 17 amino acids.

CDR3 amino acids: CASSLGQGEIYGYTF. The CDR3 DNA reads as TGCGCCAGCAGCTTGGGACAGGGGGAAATCTATGGCTACACCTTC. This chain joins TRBV5-1 and TRBJ1-2, with 9 bases aligning to TRBD1. The junction had 4 bases not matched to a gene; V was cut back by 0 bases and J by 4 bases. Germline V CDR1 and CDR2: SGHRS, YFSETQ. This CDR3 region has 15 residues.

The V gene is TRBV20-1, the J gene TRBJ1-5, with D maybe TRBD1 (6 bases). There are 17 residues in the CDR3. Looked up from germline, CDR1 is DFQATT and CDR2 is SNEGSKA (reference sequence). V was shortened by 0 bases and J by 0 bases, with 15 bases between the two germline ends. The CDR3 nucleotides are TGCAGTGCTAGAGATTACCGGACAGCATATAGCAATCAGCCCCAGCATTTT. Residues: CSARDYRTAYSNQPQHF.

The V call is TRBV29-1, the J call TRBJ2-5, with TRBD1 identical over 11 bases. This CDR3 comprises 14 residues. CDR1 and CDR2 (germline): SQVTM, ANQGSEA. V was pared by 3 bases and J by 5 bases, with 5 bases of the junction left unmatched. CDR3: CSVEKDRGRETQYF. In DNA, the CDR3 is TGCAGCGTTGAGAAGGACAGGGGGCGGGAGACCCAGTACTTC.

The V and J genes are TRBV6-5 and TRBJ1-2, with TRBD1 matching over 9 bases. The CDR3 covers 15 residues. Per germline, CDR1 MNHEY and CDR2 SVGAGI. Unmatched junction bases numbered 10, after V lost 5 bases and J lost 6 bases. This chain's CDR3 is CASSHDRGGSNGYTF. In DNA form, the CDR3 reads TGTGCCAGCAGTCACGACAGGGGGGGAAGTAATGGCTACACCTTC.

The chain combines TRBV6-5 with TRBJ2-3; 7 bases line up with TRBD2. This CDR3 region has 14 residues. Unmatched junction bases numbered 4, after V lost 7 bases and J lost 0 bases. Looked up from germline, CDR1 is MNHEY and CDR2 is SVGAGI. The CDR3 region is CASTSGMSTDTQYF. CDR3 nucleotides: TGTGCCAGCACGAGCGGGATGAGCACAGATACGCAGTATTTT.

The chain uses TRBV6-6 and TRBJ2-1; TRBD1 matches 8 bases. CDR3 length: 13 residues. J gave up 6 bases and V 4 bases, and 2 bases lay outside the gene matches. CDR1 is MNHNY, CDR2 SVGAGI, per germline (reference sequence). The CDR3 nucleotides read TGTGCCAGCAGTTTGGACAGGGTCAATGAGCAGTTCTTC. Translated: CASSLDRVNEQFF.